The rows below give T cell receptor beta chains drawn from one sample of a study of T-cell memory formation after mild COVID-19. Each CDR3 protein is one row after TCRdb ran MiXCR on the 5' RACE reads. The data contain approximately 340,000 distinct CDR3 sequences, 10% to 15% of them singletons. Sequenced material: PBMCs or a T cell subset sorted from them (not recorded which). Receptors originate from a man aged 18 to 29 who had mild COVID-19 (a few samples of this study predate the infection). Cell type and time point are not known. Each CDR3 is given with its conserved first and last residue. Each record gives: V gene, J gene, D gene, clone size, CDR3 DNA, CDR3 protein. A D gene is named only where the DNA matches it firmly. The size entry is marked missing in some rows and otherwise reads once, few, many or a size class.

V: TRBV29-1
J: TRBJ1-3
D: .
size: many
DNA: TGCAGCGGATCCGATCCAGGCTCTGGAAACACCATATATTTT
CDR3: CSGSDPGSGNTIYF

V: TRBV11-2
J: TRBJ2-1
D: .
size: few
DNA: TGTGCCAGCAACCCTTTGACCGAGACAGGCCTCGGAAGGGGTGAGCAGTTCTTC
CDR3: CASNPLTETGLGRGEQFF

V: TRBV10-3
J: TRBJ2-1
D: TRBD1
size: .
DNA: TGTGCCATCAGGGATAACAGGGGTTCATCCAATGAGCAGTTCTTC
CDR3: CAIRDNRGSSNEQFF

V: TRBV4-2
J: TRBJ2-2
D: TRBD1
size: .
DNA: TGTGCCAGCAGCCAAGAAAGAGCAAGGGGGCTGACCGGGGAGCTGTTTTTT
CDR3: CASSQERARGLTGELFF

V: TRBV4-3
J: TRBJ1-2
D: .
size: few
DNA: TGCGCCAGCAGCCAAGGGGGAATCTCATATGGCTACACCTTC
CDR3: CASSQGGISYGYTF

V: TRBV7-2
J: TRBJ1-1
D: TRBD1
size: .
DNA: TGTGCCAGCAGCCTGAACAGGGGGCGAGCTTTCTTT
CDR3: CASSLNRGRAFF

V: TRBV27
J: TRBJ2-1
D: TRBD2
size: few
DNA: TGTGCCAGCAGTTTTGGCGGGGGGTCCTACAATGAGCAGTTCTTC
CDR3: CASSFGGGSYNEQFF

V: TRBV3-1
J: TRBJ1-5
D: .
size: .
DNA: TGTGCCAGCAGCCATGGCAGTACAAGCAATCAGCCCCAGCATTTT
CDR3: CASSHGSTSNQPQHF

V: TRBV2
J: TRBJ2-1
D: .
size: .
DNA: TGTGCCAGCACACGGGACTCCTCGAACAATGAGCAGTTCTTC
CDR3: CASTRDSSNNEQFF

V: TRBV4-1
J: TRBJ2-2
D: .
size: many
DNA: TGCGCCAGCGGGGGACAGAACACCGGGGAGCTGTTTTTT
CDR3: CASGGQNTGELFF

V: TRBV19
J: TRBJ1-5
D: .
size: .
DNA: TGTGCCAGTAGTATTGGAGGGCGGGCACGTCAGCCCCAGCATTTT
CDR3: CASSIGGRARQPQHF

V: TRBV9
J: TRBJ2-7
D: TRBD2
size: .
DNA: TGTGCCAGCAGCGTAAGCAGCGGGGGATCCTACGAGCAGTACTTC
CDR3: CASSVSSGGSYEQYF